The 18 T cell receptor beta chains below all came from one sample that was sequenced in a study of vaccination and CD4 T cells after COVID-19. Stated treatment: roughly ten-day PBMC culture with coronavirus spike peptide pools or control peptides (ViraFEST assay). No antigens are known for them. An Oncomine TCR Beta short-read assay was used to sequence the DNA from cultured CD4+ T cells. From the PCR reads, TCRdb called clonotypes with MiXCR, one entry per CDR3 protein. This table has about 3,900 distinct CDR3 sequences, around 21% appearing once. The specimen sequenced was CD4+ T cells from blood, cultured in vitro. These receptor sequences come from a human donor who had recovered from COVID-19.

V usage is TRBV2 and J usage is TRBJ1-2, with a possible D match to TRBD1 (6 bases). The CDR3 has 13 residues. Trimming cost V 6 bases and J 7 bases, with 15 bases left between them. Germline CDR1 and CDR2: SNHLY and FYNNEI. The CDR3 protein is CASRKEGTSGYTF. CDR3 DNA sequence: TGTGCCAGCAGGAAGGAAGGGACATCTGGCTACACCTTC.

The rearrangement joins TRBV6-1 to TRBJ2-7; TRBD1 agrees at 8 bases. CDR1 and CDR2 (germline): MNHNS, SASEGT. The junction had 7 bases not matched to a gene; V was cut back by 5 bases and J by 1 base. The CDR3 totals 15 residues. CDR3 residues: CASSRGTGGSYEQYF. CDR3 nucleotide sequence: TGTGCCAGCAGTCGCGGGACAGGTGGGTCCTACGAGCAGTACTTC.

V gene TRBV5-8 combines with J gene TRBJ1-3, with a weak D call TRBD1 (5 bases). Trimming left V 0 bases short and J 0 bases short, with 10 bases between. Germline assignment: CDR1 SGHTS and CDR2 YDEGEE. CDR3 size: 16 residues. The CDR3 bases are TGTGCCAGCAGCTTGGGACAGAGAGACTCTGGAAACACCATATATTTT. Its protein product is CASSLGQRDSGNTIYF.

The J gene is TRBJ2-4, the V gene TRBV6-1; TRBD1 agrees at 9 bases. Germline trimming cut 6 bases from V and 2 bases from J; bases unmatched to any gene: 11. There are 17 residues in the CDR3. Germline-derived CDR1 and CDR2 are MNHNS and SASEGT. CDR3 residues: CASSSLTGGLSKNIQYF. The CDR3 coding sequence is TGTGCCAGCAGCTCCCTCACAGGGGGCTTATCCAAAAACATTCAGTACTTC.

The chain couples TRBV28 to TRBJ2-7; TRBD1 matches 10 bases. Germline values: CDR1 MDHEN, CDR2 SYDVKM. V lost 6 bases to trimming and J lost 6 bases; unmatched junction nucleotides: 5. This CDR3 region has 13 residues. Written as DNA, the CDR3 is TGTGCCAGCAGAGGGGGACAGGGGACCGAGCAGTACTTC. Protein product: CASRGGQGTEQYF.

This rearrangement joins TRBV5-1 to TRBJ1-5; D might be TRBD1 (6 bases). This CDR3 is 15 amino acids long. Germline V gene lookup returns CDR1 SGHRS and CDR2 YFSETQ. V was cut by 1 base and J by 7 bases, with 15 bases left in between. The CDR3 nucleotides are TGCGCCAGCAGCTTGTCGGGGGCGCGGGGCCAGCCCCAGCATTTT. As protein: CASSLSGARGQPQHF.

J is TRBJ2-5 and V is TRBV6-5; no reliable D call. This CDR3 is 11 amino acids long. Germline V gene lookup returns CDR1 MNHEY and CDR2 SVGAGI. V was cut by 2 bases and J by 4 bases, with 2 bases left in between. This CDR3 is CASSYAETQYF. In DNA form, the CDR3 reads TGTGCCAGCAGTTACGCAGAGACCCAGTACTTC.

Only a few counts were recorded for this clonotype. The V gene is TRBV10-3, the J gene TRBJ1-5; no clear D. V gave up 6 bases and J gave up 1 base, with 13 bases separating them. The length of the CDR3 is 15 residues. Per the germline V gene, CDR1 is ENHRY and CDR2 is SYGVKD. CDR3 in amino acids: CAISEQALSNQPQHF. The DNA for the CDR3 is TGTGCCATCAGCGAGCAGGCCCTGAGCAATCAGCCCCAGCATTTT.

The chain joins TRBV7-3 to TRBJ2-2; no definite D call. The CDR3 is made up of 13 amino acids. CDR1 and CDR2 (germline): SGHTA, FQGTGA. The V end was cut by 5 bases, the J end by 5 bases, with 9 bases between. In DNA form, the CDR3 reads TGTGCCAGCAGCCTAGTCTCAACCGGGGAGCTGTTTTTT. This codes for CASSLVSTGELFF.

The chain recombines TRBV5-1 with TRBJ1-2, with D maybe TRBD1 (6 bases). Trimming removed 0 bases at V and 5 bases at J, with 11 bases between. This CDR3 region has 14 residues. Germline V gives CDR1 SGHRS, CDR2 YFSETQ. CDR3 in DNA: TGCGCCAGCAGCTTGGATGGGGGGGCGTATGGCTACACCTTC. Translated: CASSLDGGAYGYTF.

This clonotype was seen more than once but under ten times. V usage is TRBV20-1 and J usage is TRBJ2-5, with D perhaps assigned TRBD1 or TRBD2 (6 bases each). Germline V CDR1 and CDR2: DFQATT, SNEGSKA (reference sequence). V shed 6 bases and J shed 5 bases, with 16 bases lying between them. This CDR3 spans 13 amino acids. CDR3: CSAQEWGAETQYF. The CDR3 region has the DNA TGCAGTGCCCAGGAATGGGGGGCGGAGACCCAGTACTTC.

In this sample, this clonotype is medium-sized. This sequence joins TRBV27 and TRBJ1-2, with a possible D match to TRBD1 (6 bases). Germline CDR1 MNHEY, CDR2 SMNVEV (reference sequence). The CDR3 length is 14 residues. The V end lost 7 bases, the J end lost 4 bases, and 16 bases lay between the germline ends. The CDR3 protein is CASTSPQGTYGYTF. CDR3 bases: TGTGCCAGCACCAGTCCCCAGGGGACCTATGGCTACACCTTC.

This clonotype is labeled medium-sized. The chain uses TRBV21-1 and TRBJ1-3. TRBV21-1 is designated a pseudogene. The CDR3 runs 11 residues. DNA for the CDR3: TGTGCCAACAGATCTGGAAACACCATATATTTT. It translates to CANRSGNTIYF.

V and J are TRBV3-1 and TRBJ1-2; 11 bases are shared with TRBD1. Losses at the gene ends were 2 bases for V and 3 bases for J; bases not matched to a gene: 8. CDR3 length: 17 amino acids. CDR1 is LGHDT, CDR2 YNNKEL, per germline (reference sequence). CDR3 nucleotides: TGTGCCAGCAGCCAAACGAGGACAGGGGGCGCCCACTATGGCTACACCTTC. Translation gives CASSQTRTGGAHYGYTF.

This clonotype was counted only a few times. The J gene is TRBJ1-6, the V gene TRBV12-5, with D hard to call. CDR3 length: 14 residues. The V gene lost 4 bases and the J gene lost 5 bases, with 9 bases spanning the gap. The germline V gene has CDR1 LGHNT and CDR2 FRNRAP. CDR3 DNA: TGTGCTAGTGGTTCCCCCCCCGATAATTCACCCCTCCACTTT. It is translated as CASGSPPDNSPLHF. The entire variable domain, with the rest obtained from reference TRBV12-5 and TRBJ1-6, is as follows: DARVTQTPRHKVTEMGQEVTMRCQPILGHNTVFWYRQTMMQGLELLAYFRNRAPLDDSGMPKDRFSAEMPDATLATLKIQPSEPRDSAVYFCASGSPPDNSPLHFGNGTRLTVT.

This clonotype is large by share. The V and J genes are TRBV15 and TRBJ2-2; 7 nucleotides line up with TRBD2. Per the germline V gene, CDR1 is LNHNV and CDR2 is YYDKDF (reference sequence). V was pared by 1 base and J by 4 bases, with 0 bases of the junction left unmatched. The CDR3 has 14 amino acids. Written as DNA, the CDR3 is TGTGCCACCAGCAGAGGGGAGGGCACCGGGGAGCTGTTTTTT. Amino acids: CATSRGEGTGELFF.

The chain couples TRBV29-1 to TRBJ1-1; possible D gene TRBD1, 6 bases. Germline V lookup: CDR1 SQVTM, CDR2 ANQGSEA. This CDR3 has 13 amino acids. Trimming cost V 6 bases and J 1 base, with 12 bases left between them. CDR3 nucleotides: TGCAGCGTGATGACAGGTGGGAACACTGAAGCTTTCTTT. It yields the protein CSVMTGGNTEAFF.

V usage is TRBV5-1 and J usage is TRBJ1-2; TRBD1 aligns across 9 bases. Unmatched junction bases numbered 4, after V lost 0 bases and J lost 7 bases. The germline V gene encodes CDR1 SGHRS and CDR2 YFSETQ. The CDR3 spans 14 residues. CDR3 region: CASSLGDRAGGYTF. The CDR3 DNA reads TGCGCCAGCAGCTTGGGGGACAGGGCCGGTGGCTACACCTTC.